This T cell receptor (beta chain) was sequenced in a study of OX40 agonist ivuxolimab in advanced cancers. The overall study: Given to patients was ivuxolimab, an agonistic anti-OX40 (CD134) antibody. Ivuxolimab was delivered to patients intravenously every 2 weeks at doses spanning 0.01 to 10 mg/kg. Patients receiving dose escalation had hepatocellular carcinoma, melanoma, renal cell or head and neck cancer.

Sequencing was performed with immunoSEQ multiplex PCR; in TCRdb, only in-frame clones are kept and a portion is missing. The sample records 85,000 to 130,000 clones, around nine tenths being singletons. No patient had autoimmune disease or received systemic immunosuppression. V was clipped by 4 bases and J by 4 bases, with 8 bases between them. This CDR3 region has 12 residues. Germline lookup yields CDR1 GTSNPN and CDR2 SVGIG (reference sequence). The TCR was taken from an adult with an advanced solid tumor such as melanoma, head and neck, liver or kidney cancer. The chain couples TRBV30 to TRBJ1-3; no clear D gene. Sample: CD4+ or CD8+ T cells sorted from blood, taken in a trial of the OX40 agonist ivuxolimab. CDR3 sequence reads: CAWNQAGNTIYF. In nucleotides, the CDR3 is TGTGCCTGGAATCAGGCGGGAAACACCATATATTTT.